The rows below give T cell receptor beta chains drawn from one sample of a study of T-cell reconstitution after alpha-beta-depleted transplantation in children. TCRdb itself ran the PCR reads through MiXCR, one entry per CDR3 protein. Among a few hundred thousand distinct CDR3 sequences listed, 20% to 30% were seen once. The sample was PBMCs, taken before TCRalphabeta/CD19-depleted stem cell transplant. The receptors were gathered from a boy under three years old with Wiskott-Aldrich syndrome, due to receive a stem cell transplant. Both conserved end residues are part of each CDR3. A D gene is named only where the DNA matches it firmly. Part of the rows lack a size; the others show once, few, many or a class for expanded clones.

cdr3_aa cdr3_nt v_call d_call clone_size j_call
CASSLAGLPGELFF TGTGCCAGCAGCTTAGCTGGACTTCCCGGGGAGCTGTTTTTT TRBV7-8 NA many TRBJ2-2
CASSFSQSPFQRTDSGNTIYF TGTGCCAGCAGCTTCAGCCAAAGCCCCTTCCAGCGGACTGACTCTGGAAACACCATATATTTT TRBV7-9 NA few TRBJ1-3
CASSREADTQYF TGTGCCAGCAGCCGAGAGGCAGATACGCAGTATTTT TRBV7-9 NA NA TRBJ2-3
CASSPNDRDEQYF TGTGCCAGCAGTCCAAACGACAGGGACGAGCAGTACTTC TRBV12-3/TRBV12-4 TRBD1 NA TRBJ2-7
CASSPPGVRRGEQYF TGTGCCAGCAGCCCCCCGGGAGTTAGACGGGGGGAGCAGTACTTC TRBV7-2 NA NA TRBJ2-7
CSAGREGRIDTQYF TGCAGTGCGGGGCGGGAGGGCCGTATAGATACGCAGTATTTT TRBV20-1 TRBD2 NA TRBJ2-3
CASTREGNTEAFF TGTGCCAGCACTCGGGAGGGGAACACTGAAGCTTTCTTT TRBV2 NA few TRBJ1-1
CSASRMVGGSRFRNEQFF TGCAGTGCTAGTAGGATGGTTGGCGGGAGTAGGTTTCGCAATGAGCAGTTCTTC TRBV20-1 TRBD2 NA TRBJ2-1
CSARARLYEQFF TGCAGTGCTAGAGCCAGACTCTATGAGCAGTTCTTC TRBV20-1 NA few TRBJ2-1
CASSLVGNTIYF TGTGCCAGCAGCTTAGTTGGGAACACCATATATTTT TRBV12-3/TRBV12-4 NA many TRBJ1-3
CASSFRSPYNEQFF TGTGCCAGCAGCTTCAGGAGTCCCTACAATGAGCAGTTCTTC TRBV7-2 NA few TRBJ2-1
CASSQDLRQLRSGNTIYF TGTGCCAGCAGCCAAGATCTTAGACAGTTACGTTCTGGAAACACCATATATTTT TRBV14 NA NA TRBJ1-3
CAITDSRHEQYF TGTGCCATCACTGACAGCCGGCACGAGCAGTACTTC TRBV10-3 NA once TRBJ2-7
CASSLAGSRHEQYF TGTGCCAGCAGTTTAGCGGGCTCGCGCCACGAGCAGTACTTC TRBV28 NA NA TRBJ2-7
CSVDPGGAEAFF TGCAGCGTTGACCCGGGAGGGGCTGAAGCTTTCTTT TRBV29-1 NA NA TRBJ1-1
CASSQTSGRVLISYNEQFF TGTGCCAGCAGCCAGACTAGCGGGAGGGTCCTTATATCCTACAATGAGCAGTTCTTC TRBV11-1 TRBD2 few TRBJ2-1
CSVERVAARVQETQYF TGCAGCGTTGAAAGGGTGGCAGCCAGAGTCCAAGAGACCCAGTACTTC TRBV29-1 NA few TRBJ2-5
CASSPQTGGNSPLHF TGTGCCAGCAGTCCACAGACAGGGGGTAATTCACCCCTCCACTTT TRBV28 TRBD1 NA TRBJ1-6
CASSPQGVPTYGYTF TGTGCCAGCAGCCCCCAGGGGGTGCCCACCTATGGCTACACCTTC TRBV9 TRBD1 few TRBJ1-2
CASSTRGLDRTWEAFF TGTGCCAGTAGTACAAGGGGGTTAGACAGAACATGGGAAGCTTTCTTT TRBV19 NA NA TRBJ1-1
CASSLSSVQFF TGTGCCAGCAGCTTAAGTAGCGTGCAGTTCTTC TRBV7-2 NA NA TRBJ2-1
CSARVSTGQETQYF TGCAGTGCTAGAGTATCAACAGGCCAAGAGACCCAGTACTTC TRBV20-1 NA few TRBJ2-5
CASSLDRANGETQYF TGCGCCAGCAGCCTAGACAGGGCCAACGGGGAGACCCAGTACTTC TRBV5-1 TRBD1 few TRBJ2-5
CASSLEVRVGSPLHF TGTGCCAGCAGTTTAGAGGTCAGGGTCGGTTCACCCCTCCACTTT TRBV27 NA NA TRBJ1-6
CASSPSRDSRWKNIQYF TGTGCCAGCAGTCCCTCCCGGGACTCGCGGTGGAAAAACATTCAGTACTTC TRBV12-3/TRBV12-4 NA NA TRBJ2-4
CASSRQGETFTDTQYF TGCGCCAGCAGCCGCCAAGGAGAGACTTTCACAGATACGCAGTATTTT TRBV4-1 NA NA TRBJ2-3
CASSEDRANEQFF TGTGCCAGCAGTGAAGATAGGGCTAATGAGCAGTTCTTC TRBV6-1 NA few TRBJ2-1